Shown below are 13 T cell receptor beta chains from a single sample sequenced in a study of T cell responses to AZD1222 COVID-19 vaccine. Libraries were prepared by immunoSEQ multiplex PCR; TCRdb keeps only in-frame clonotypes and omits some of them. The profile shows 90,000 to 120,000 clones, roughly 90% of them singletons. Sequencing was performed on peripheral blood, taken 28 days after the second AZD1222 dose. The receptors derive from an adult who received the AZD1222 COVID-19 vaccine.

In its sample, this clone was seen once. The rearrangement uses TRBV4-2 and TRBJ1-4; a weak D match, TRBD1 (5 bases). Germline V gene sequence: CDR1 LGHNA, CDR2 YNFKEQ. CDR3 length equals 15 residues. V was pared by 1 base and J by 5 bases, with 11 bases between. CDR3 sequence (DNA): TGTGCCAGCAGCCAAGCGGCAGGGCGAAATGAAAAACTGTTTTTT. This encodes CASSQAAGRNEKLFF.

The DNA of the CDR3 is TGTGCCAGCAGTTTATCGACAGGGGGAAACACCTTC. Its protein is CASSLSTGGNTF. The J gene is TRBJ1-2, the V gene TRBV28; TRBD1 matches 9 bases. The V gene's germline CDR1 is MDHEN and CDR2 SYDVKM. V was clipped by 1 base and J by 12 bases; unmatched bases: 3. The CDR3 is made up of 12 amino acids.

The rearrangement uses TRBV5-1 and TRBJ1-6; 11 bases fit TRBD1. V trimming: 2 bases; J trimming: 8 bases; junction bases outside the gene matches: 3. CDR1 is SGHRS, CDR2 YFSETQ, per germline. The CDR3 covers 15 residues. CDR3 DNA: TGCGCCAGCAGCTTAATGGGACAGGGGGATTCACCCCTCCACTTT. Amino acid sequence: CASSLMGQGDSPLHF.

The chain is built from TRBV7-2 and TRBJ1-2, with 8 bases identical to TRBD1. Germline V gene data show CDR1 as SGHTA and CDR2 as FQGNSA. The J segment lost 8 bases and the V segment lost 5 bases, leaving 10 bases of the junction unmatched. This CDR3 is 14 amino acids long. CDR3 sequence: CASSPMDRADGYTF. As DNA, the CDR3 is TGTGCCAGCAGCCCAATGGACAGGGCTGACGGCTACACCTTC. Complete variable domain (other parts from reference TRBV7-2 and TRBJ1-2): GAGVSQSPSNKVTEKGKDVELRCDPISGHTALYWYRQSLGQGLEFLIYFQGNSAPDKSGLPSDRFSAERTGGSVSTLTIQRTQQEDSAVYLCASSPMDRADGYTFGSGTRLTVV.

CDR3 coding DNA: TGTGCCAGCAGTCTGGAGGCTAGCGGGAGGGCCACTTACGAGCAGTACTTC. Its protein product is CASSLEASGRATYEQYF. The J gene is TRBJ2-7, the V gene TRBV6-2 or TRBV6-3; 12 nucleotides agree with TRBD2. This CDR3 is 17 amino acids long. Germline values: CDR1 MNHEY, CDR2 SVGEGT. With V trimmed by 5 bases and J by 4 bases, 12 bases remained unmatched.

A single count supports this clone. The V and J genes are TRBV28 and TRBJ1-3; 8 positions agree with TRBD1. V was pared by 6 bases and J by 2 bases, with 9 bases of the junction left unmatched. The germline CDR1 and CDR2 sequences are MDHEN and SYDVKM. This CDR3 is built from 16 residues. The CDR3 is CASSSPGGGAGNTIYF. The CDR3 DNA follows: TGTGCCAGCAGCTCCCCAGGGGGCGGGGCTGGAAACACCATATATTTT.

V and J are TRBV18 and TRBJ2-7; 7 nucleotides agree with TRBD1. This CDR3 region has 14 residues. V shed 6 bases and J 4 bases; nucleotides not matched to a gene: 9. Germline V CDR1 and CDR2: KGHSH, LQKENI. Here the CDR3 DNA reads TGTGCCAGCTCCCCAGGGACAGCGCAATACGAGCAGTACTTC. It encodes CASSPGTAQYEQYF.

The chain employs TRBV5-1 and TRBJ2-7, with 8 bases matching TRBD2. Germline V CDR1 and CDR2: SGHRS, YFSETQ. This CDR3 contains 15 residues. V shed 4 bases and J 4 bases; nucleotides not matched to a gene: 10. CDR3 coding DNA: TGCGCCAGCAGCCCACTAGGGACTAGTGGGTACGAGCAGTACTTC. Its protein product is CASSPLGTSGYEQYF.

V usage is TRBV10-3 and J usage is TRBJ2-7, with D tentatively TRBD1 (5 bases). V was trimmed by 5 bases and J by 0 bases, leaving 11 bases between them. The CDR3 totals 14 residues. Germline lookup yields CDR1 ENHRY and CDR2 SYGVKD. DNA of the CDR3: TGTGCCATCAGTTCCCTCGACAGCTCCTACGAGCAGTACTTC. This encodes CAISSLDSSYEQYF.

V and J are TRBV12-3 or TRBV12-4 and TRBJ2-5; D remains unclear. This CDR3 comprises 12 residues. V was cut by 2 bases and J by 4 bases, with 5 bases left in between. Written as DNA, the CDR3 is TGTGCCAGCAGTTTAAGTGGAGAGACCCAGTACTTC. Its translation: CASSLSGETQYF.

The genes are TRBV2 and TRBJ2-5; D gene uncertain. Germline CDR1 and CDR2: SNHLY and FYNNEI. Trimming took off 6 bases at V and 0 bases at J, with 5 bases between the two ends. The CDR3 covers 12 residues. CDR3 sequence: CASRQNQETQYF. CDR3 coding DNA: TGTGCCAGCAGACAGAACCAAGAGACCCAGTACTTC.

The V call is TRBV4-3, the J call TRBJ2-1, with 8 bases matching TRBD2. This CDR3 is built from 13 residues. V lost 2 bases, J lost 8 bases, and 2 bases stayed unmatched. The germline V gene encodes CDR1 LGHNA and CDR2 YSLEER. This CDR3 reads CASSQSGRDEQFF. CDR3 nucleotide sequence: TGCGCCAGCAGCCAAAGCGGGAGAGATGAGCAGTTCTTC.

The chain uses TRBV14 and TRBJ2-7; D unresolved. Germline assignment: CDR1 SGHDN and CDR2 FVKESK. This CDR3 spans 12 amino acids. V shed 1 base and J shed 7 bases, with 8 bases lying between them. CDR3 residues: CASSQVELEQYF. CDR3 DNA sequence: TGTGCCAGCAGCCAAGTAGAACTGGAGCAGTACTTC.